This T cell receptor beta chain stems from a study of T cell changes during pregnancy in multiple sclerosis. The CDR3 totals 15 residues. The V gene lost 5 bases and the J gene lost 4 bases, with 17 bases spanning the gap. Germline CDR1 reads PRHDT; CDR2 reads FYEKMQ (reference sequence). TCRdb's table, derived via immunoSEQ multiplex PCR, lists solely in-frame clones and lacks some. Among about 20,000 clones listed, about 83% were seen once. The chain uses TRBV13 and TRBJ1-1; maybe TRBD1 (6 bases). Sample: CD8+ T cells from peripheral blood mononuclear cells, taken after pregnancy. The clonotype comes from a female donor with multiple sclerosis, enrolled in a pregnancy study. The CDR3 spells CASSPASTGSTEAFF. For the CDR3, the DNA is TGTGCCAGCAGCCCCGCCTCTACAGGGAGCACTGAAGCTTTCTTT. Full variable domain (rest looked up from reference TRBV13 and TRBJ1-1): AAGVIQSPRHLIKEKRETATLKCYPIPRHDTVYWYQQGPGQDPQFLISFYEKMQSDKGSIPDRFSAQQFSDYHSELNMSSLELGDSALYFCASSPASTGSTEAFFGQGTRLTVV.